These 26 T cell receptor beta chains came from one sample sequenced in a study of CD8 T cells in ankylosing spondylitis (dated by TCRdb to the late 2010s). The receptor library was made with 5' RACE. Sequencing relied on an Illumina HiSeq 2500. Through fastp at Q25 and MiXCR, TCRdb rebuilt clones from the public reads, retaining in-frame beta chains. Each entry is one CDR3 protein sequence, shown with its most common DNA and genes. The sample yields roughly 280,000 distinct CDR3 sequences; around 20% were counted once. In total, the top ten clones hold around 7.8% of the sample. Sequenced: blood, either unsorted or a sorted T cell fraction (not recorded which). These receptors were collected from a male donor with ankylosing spondylitis or in good health (not recorded which).

This clonotype occurred a few times. The chain employs TRBV5-1 and TRBJ2-1, with D tentatively TRBD2 (5 bases). Trimming removed 2 bases at V and 1 base at J, with 13 bases between. The CDR3 spans 16 residues. Germline V lookup: CDR1 SGHRS, CDR2 YFSETQ. CDR3 region: CASSLRFGGSYNEQFF. The CDR3 DNA reads TGCGCCAGCAGCTTAAGGTTCGGCGGGTCCTACAATGAGCAGTTCTTC. The entire variable domain, with the rest obtained from reference TRBV5-1 and TRBJ2-1, is as follows: KAGVTQTPRYLIKTRGQQVTLSCSPISGHRSVSWYQQTPGQGLQFLFEYFSETQRNKGNFPGRFSGRQFSNSRSEMNVSTLELGDSALYLCASSLRFGGSYNEQFFGPGTRLTVL.

Points on this clonotype: This clone may be a read error of a much larger clone one base away. J is TRBJ1-1 and V is TRBV6-1; D is possibly TRBD1 (5 bases). The CDR3 has 13 amino acids. Germline V gene sequence: CDR1 MNHNS, CDR2 SASEGT. Here the CDR3 DNA reads TGTGTCAGCAGTCTCCACATTGGGGGTGAAGCTTTCTTT. It codes for CVSSLHIGGEAFF.

This clonotype has just a few counts. The chain is built from TRBV21-1 and TRBJ2-1; no DNA check was done on the table's D call, TRBD2. TRBV21-1 is a recognized pseudogene. CDR3 length: 22 amino acids. For the CDR3, the DNA is TGTGCCAGCAGCACAAAACTAGCGGGGTTTTCTGATAACCCTCGGGGTCGGAATGAGCAGTTCTTC. Encoded protein: CASSTKLAGFSDNPRGRNEQFF.

This rearrangement joins TRBV24-1 to TRBJ2-3, with 7 bases matching TRBD1. J lost 6 bases, V lost 1 base, and 12 bases had no gene match. The CDR3 is 17 amino acids. CDR1 and CDR2 from the germline V gene are KGHDR and SFDVKD. In DNA, the CDR3 is TGTGCCACCAGTGATTTCCGACAGGGTGGGTCGACCGATACGCAGTATTTT. Protein sequence: CATSDFRQGGSTDTQYF.

This clonotype has only a few counts. This rearrangement joins TRBV19 to TRBJ2-4, with D perhaps TRBD2 (6 bases). Germline values: CDR1 LNHDA, CDR2 SQIVND (reference sequence). V was clipped by 6 bases and J by 11 bases, with 14 bases between them. The CDR3 spans 12 residues. The CDR3 protein is CASSAGWELQYF. The CDR3 DNA reads TGTGCCAGTAGCGCGGGGTGGGAACTTCAGTACTTC.

This clonotype has a handful of counts. The rearrangement joins TRBV6-5 to TRBJ2-2; 8 bases line up with TRBD2. The CDR3 has 16 residues. V gave up 2 bases and J gave up 6 bases; unmatched junction bases: 8. Germline assignment: CDR1 MNHEY and CDR2 SVGAGI. CDR3 sequence reads: CASSYGVSGGPGELFF. The CDR3 region has the DNA TGTGCCAGCAGTTACGGTGTGAGCGGGGGACCCGGGGAGCTGTTTTTT.

The chain employs TRBV7-2 and TRBJ2-2, with D unresolved. V was cut by 5 bases and J by 8 bases, with 9 bases left in between. The germline gives CDR1 SGHTA, CDR2 FQGNSA. The CDR3 consists of 12 residues. As DNA, the CDR3 is TGTGCCAGCAGCCCAGGCCAGGGGGAGCTGTTTTTT. Its translation is CASSPGQGELFF. Based on the CDR3 plus reference TRBV7-2 and TRBJ2-2, the full variable domain is GAGVSQSPSNKVTEKGKDVELRCDPISGHTALYWYRQSLGQGLEFLIYFQGNSAPDKSGLPSDRFSAERTGGSVSTLTIQRTQQEDSAVYLCASSPGQGELFFGEGSRLTVL.

In this sample, this clonotype turned up a few times. This rearrangement joins TRBV5-1 to TRBJ2-2, with 7 positions matching TRBD1. Losses at the gene ends were 1 base for V and 7 bases for J; bases not matched to a gene: 7. Looked up from germline, CDR1 is SGHRS and CDR2 is YFSETQ. CDR3 length: 15 amino acids. CDR3 loop: CASSLQGGQNGELFF. The CDR3 DNA sequence: TGCGCCAGCAGCTTGCAAGGGGGCCAGAACGGGGAGCTGTTTTTT.

This clonotype came up a few times. The rearrangement uses TRBV7-3 and TRBJ2-2; possibly TRBD1 for D (6 bases). This CDR3 spans 13 amino acids. Germline-derived CDR1 and CDR2 are SGHTA and FQGTGA. Trimming pared 5 bases from V and 8 bases from J, leaving 12 bases between. CDR3 DNA: TGTGCCAGCAGCCCAACAGGGCCTGGGGAGCTGTTTTTT. Its protein is CASSPTGPGELFF.

The gene calls are TRBV5-1 and TRBJ2-3; D may correspond to TRBD1 or TRBD2 (5 bases each). Trimming pared 1 base from V and 0 bases from J, leaving 9 bases between. CDR3 length: 15 residues. Germline CDR1 reads SGHRS; CDR2 reads YFSETQ. The chain's CDR3 is CASSLSGPSTDTQYF. DNA for the CDR3: TGCGCCAGCAGCTTGTCGGGGCCTAGCACAGATACGCAGTATTTT. Supplemented by reference TRBV5-1 and TRBJ2-3, the full variable domain reads KAGVTQTPRYLIKTRGQQVTLSCSPISGHRSVSWYQQTPGQGLQFLFEYFSETQRNKGNFPGRFSGRQFSNSRSEMNVSTLELGDSALYLCASSLSGPSTDTQYFGPGTRLTVL.

The chain has TRBV7-9 and TRBJ2-5, with 8 positions matching TRBD1. Germline V gene lookup returns CDR1 SEHNR and CDR2 FQNEAQ (reference sequence). The CDR3 covers 14 residues. Germline trimming cut 2 bases from V and 2 bases from J; bases unmatched to any gene: 1. This CDR3 is CASSLNRGQETQYF. The CDR3 DNA reads as TGTGCCAGCAGCTTAAACAGGGGGCAAGAGACCCAGTACTTC.

By frequency in the sample, this clonotype is medium-sized. This chain connects TRBV29-1 to TRBJ2-3; the D is unclear. The germline CDR1 and CDR2 sequences are SQVTM and ANQGSEA. CDR3 length equals 10 residues. Trimming took off 6 bases at V and 1 base at J, with 2 bases between the two ends. The CDR3 region is CSVGTDTQYF. CDR3 nucleotide sequence: TGCAGCGTGGGCACAGATACGCAGTATTTT.

This clonotype was counted many times. The gene calls are TRBV7-9 and TRBJ2-5; no firm D call. Germline loops: CDR1 SEHNR, CDR2 FQNEAQ (reference sequence). The V gene lost 1 base and the J gene lost 5 bases, with 5 bases spanning the gap. The CDR3 spans 12 residues. The CDR3 region has the DNA TGTGCCAGCAGCTTAGTCTGGGAGACCCAGTACTTC. Amino acids: CASSLVWETQYF.

The chain combines TRBV5-6 with TRBJ2-3; D not certain. This CDR3 spans 15 amino acids. V was trimmed by 0 bases and J by 0 bases, leaving 8 bases between them. Germline loops: CDR1 SGHDT, CDR2 YYEEEE. The CDR3, as DNA: TGTGCCAGCAGCTTGGCCCCAGCCAGCACAGATACGCAGTATTTT. The encoded protein is CASSLAPASTDTQYF.

This chain connects TRBV29-1 to TRBJ2-3; 12 positions match TRBD2. V lost 5 bases, J lost 2 bases, and 8 bases stayed unmatched. This CDR3 has 16 amino acids. Germline lookup yields CDR1 SQVTM and CDR2 ANQGSEA. CDR3 sequence (DNA): TGCAGCGTTCTGGGTACTAGCGGGGGGCCCACAGATACGCAGTATTTT. Its translation is CSVLGTSGGPTDTQYF.

This rearrangement joins TRBV5-1 to TRBJ2-2, with 7 positions matching TRBD2. Germline CDR1 and CDR2: SGHRS and YFSETQ. The junction had 11 bases not matched to a gene; V was cut back by 1 base and J by 8 bases. The CDR3 is 16 residues long. The CDR3 sequence: CASSLMASGAKGELFF. CDR3 nucleotide sequence: TGCGCCAGCAGCTTGATGGCTAGCGGCGCCAAGGGGGAGCTGTTTTTT.

The chain joins TRBV18 to TRBJ2-7; a weak D match, TRBD1 (6 bases). CDR3 length equals 16 residues. Germline V CDR1 and CDR2: KGHSH, LQKENI. V lost 5 bases to trimming and J lost 2 bases, with 19 bases between them. CDR3: CASSYQDSTSTYEQYV. The CDR3 bases are TGTGCCAGCTCATATCAGGACAGCACCTCAACCTACGAGCAGTACGTC.

The table lists this clonotype with a few counts. The chain combines TRBV6-1 with TRBJ1-1; D might be TRBD1 (6 bases). The germline CDR1 and CDR2 sequences are MNHNS and SASEGT. The CDR3 is made up of 14 amino acids. Trimming took off 3 bases at V and 5 bases at J, with 13 bases between the two ends. The CDR3 sequence: CASSDLLRGTEAFF. The CDR3, as DNA: TGTGCCAGCAGTGATTTATTGAGGGGGACTGAAGCTTTCTTT.

This clonotype was counted only a few times. This rearrangement joins TRBV10-3 to TRBJ2-7, with 9 nucleotides matching TRBD1. V was pared by 2 bases and J by 6 bases, with 8 bases of the junction left unmatched. Germline lookup yields CDR1 ENHRY and CDR2 SYGVKD. The CDR3 sequence is 15 residues long. CDR3 protein: CAISEPGQGEREQYV. The CDR3 region has the DNA TGTGCCATCAGTGAGCCGGGACAGGGAGAACGCGAGCAGTACGTC.

This chain connects TRBV5-1 to TRBJ2-5; TRBD2 matches 8 bases. CDR3 length: 16 amino acids. Germline V gene data show CDR1 as SGHRS and CDR2 as YFSETQ. Trimming removed 7 bases from V and 5 bases from J; junction bases left unmatched: 16. As DNA, the CDR3 is TGCGCCAGCGAGCAGGAAGGGAGCGGGGGTCGCGAGACCCAGTACTTC. It encodes CASEQEGSGGRETQYF.

This clonotype was observed a handful of times. The V call is TRBV7-8, the J call TRBJ1-2; 8 nucleotides match TRBD1. The CDR3 length is 18 residues. Trimming removed 0 bases from V and 7 bases from J; junction bases left unmatched: 16. CDR1 SGHVS and CDR2 FQNEAQ come from the germline V gene. The CDR3 spells CASSLARDRQSKRRGYTF. The CDR3 DNA reads as TGTGCCAGCAGCTTAGCCCGGGACAGGCAGTCAAAACGGCGTGGCTACACCTTC.

CDR3 nucleotide sequence: TGCGCCAGCAGCTTCGCGGGAGTGGACACTGAAGCTTTCTTT. This codes for CASSFAGVDTEAFF. The chain employs TRBV5-1 and TRBJ1-1; D is ambiguous. There are 14 residues in the CDR3. Trimming took 2 bases from V and 3 from J, leaving 11 bases between them. CDR1 SGHRS and CDR2 YFSETQ come from the germline V gene.

The sample holds a few counts of this clonotype. J is TRBJ2-3 and V is TRBV5-5; D uncertain. Germline V lookup: CDR1 SGHKS, CDR2 YYEKEE (reference sequence). CDR3 size: 14 residues. Between the trimmed V and J ends, which lost 0 bases and 5 bases, there was a span of 10 bases. Here the CDR3 reads CASSLGVRLDTQYF. The CDR3 nucleotides are TGTGCCAGCAGCTTGGGGGTTCGGCTAGATACGCAGTATTTT. Full variable domain (outside the CDR3, taken from reference TRBV5-5 and TRBJ2-3): DAGVTQSPTHLIKTRGQQVTLRCSPISGHKSVSWYQQVLGQGPQFIFQYYEKEERGRGNFPDRFSARQFPNYSSELNVNALLLGDSALYLCASSLGVRLDTQYFGPGTRLTVL.

The chain couples TRBV6-1 to TRBJ1-2; unclear D gene. V was shortened by 8 bases and J by 2 bases, with 12 bases between the two germline ends. Germline lookup yields CDR1 MNHNS and CDR2 SASEGT. This CDR3 has 13 residues. CDR3 sequence reads: CASLSRNNYGYTF. CDR3 nucleotides: TGTGCCAGCCTAAGCCGGAACAACTATGGCTACACCTTC.

The chain's CDR3 is CASSLGSPGPTSGRVAYEQYV. DNA for the CDR3: TGTGCCAGCAGCTTAGGTTCCCCGGGGCCGACTAGCGGGAGGGTCGCCTACGAGCAGTACGTC. The chain uses TRBV11-2 and TRBJ2-7; TRBD2 agrees at 14 bases. Germline CDR1 reads SGHAT; CDR2 reads FQNNGV. V lost 1 base, J lost 2 bases, and 16 bases stayed unmatched. The CDR3 is 21 residues long.

This clonotype was seen only a few times. The genes are TRBV7-8 and TRBJ2-2; 8 bases fit TRBD1. The CDR3 has 14 residues. V gave up 8 bases and J gave up 5 bases; unmatched junction bases: 7. CDR1 is SGHVS and CDR2 is FQNEAQ in the germline V gene. The CDR3 nucleotides are TGTGCCAGCCGGGGGACAGGATCTACCGGGGAGCTGTTTTTT. The encoded protein is CASRGTGSTGELFF.